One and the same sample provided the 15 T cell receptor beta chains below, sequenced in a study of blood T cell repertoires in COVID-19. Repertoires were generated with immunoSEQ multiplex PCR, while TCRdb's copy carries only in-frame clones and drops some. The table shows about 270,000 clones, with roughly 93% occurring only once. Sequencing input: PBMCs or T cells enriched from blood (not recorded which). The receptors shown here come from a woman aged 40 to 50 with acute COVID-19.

CDR3 residues: CASRGQGTLNEQFF. CDR3 DNA sequence: TGTGCCAGTAGAGGACAGGGGACCCTTAATGAGCAGTTCTTC. V is TRBV19 and J is TRBJ2-1; 9 nucleotides match TRBD1. Looked up from germline, CDR1 is LNHDA and CDR2 is SQIVND (reference sequence). V lost 6 bases to trimming and J lost 7 bases; unmatched junction nucleotides: 7. CDR3 size: 14 residues.

The DNA for the CDR3 is TGTGCCAGCAGCCGAGGACAGGGCGAGGATACGCAGTATTTT. Its protein product is CASSRGQGEDTQYF. V and J are TRBV2 and TRBJ2-3; the match to TRBD1 covers 8 bases. The CDR3 has 14 amino acids. Germline CDR1 SNHLY, CDR2 FYNNEI. V shed 6 bases and J 6 bases; nucleotides not matched to a gene: 8. The complete variable domain, with remaining parts taken from reference TRBV2 and TRBJ2-3, reads EPEVTQTPSHQVTQMGQEVILRCVPISNHLYFYWYRQILGQKVEFLVSFYNNEISEKSEIFDDQFSVERPDGSNFTLKIRSTKLEDSAMYFCASSRGQGEDTQYFGPGTRLTVL.

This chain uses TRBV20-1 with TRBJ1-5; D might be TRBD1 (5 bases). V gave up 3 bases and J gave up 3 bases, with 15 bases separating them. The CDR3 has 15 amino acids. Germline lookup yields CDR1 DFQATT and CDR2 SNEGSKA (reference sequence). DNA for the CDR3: TGCAGTGCTAGTACTGCAGGGTCCCTCAATCAGCCCCAGCATTTT. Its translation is CSASTAGSLNQPQHF.

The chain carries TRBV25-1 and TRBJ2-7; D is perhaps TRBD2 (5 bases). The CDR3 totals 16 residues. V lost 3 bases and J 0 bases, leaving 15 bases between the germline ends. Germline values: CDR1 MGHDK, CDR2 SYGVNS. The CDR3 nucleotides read TGTGCCAGCAGTGATATCGGGATCCGGAGCTCCTACGAGCAGTACTTC. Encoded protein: CASSDIGIRSSYEQYF.

The CDR3 DNA follows: TGTGCCAGCAGCTTAAGGCCAGGGGGCAACACTGAAGCTTTCTTT. It yields the protein CASSLRPGGNTEAFF. The rearrangement joins TRBV7-9 to TRBJ1-1; TRBD1 matches 8 bases. Trimming removed 2 bases from V and 2 bases from J; junction bases left unmatched: 4. This CDR3 is built from 15 residues. Looked up from germline, CDR1 is SEHNR and CDR2 is FQNEAQ (reference sequence).

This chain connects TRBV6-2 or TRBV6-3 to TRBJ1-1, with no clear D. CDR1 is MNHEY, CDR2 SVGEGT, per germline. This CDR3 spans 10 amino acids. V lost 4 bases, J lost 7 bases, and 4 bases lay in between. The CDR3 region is CASSSGEAFF. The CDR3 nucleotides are TGTGCCAGCAGTTCCGGTGAAGCTTTCTTT.

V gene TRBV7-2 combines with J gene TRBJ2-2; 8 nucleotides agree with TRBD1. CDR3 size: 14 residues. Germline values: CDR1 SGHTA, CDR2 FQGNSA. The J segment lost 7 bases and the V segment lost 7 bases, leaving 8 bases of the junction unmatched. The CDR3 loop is CASTRQGNLGELFF. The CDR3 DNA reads TGTGCCAGCACCAGACAGGGGAATCTCGGGGAGCTGTTTTTT.

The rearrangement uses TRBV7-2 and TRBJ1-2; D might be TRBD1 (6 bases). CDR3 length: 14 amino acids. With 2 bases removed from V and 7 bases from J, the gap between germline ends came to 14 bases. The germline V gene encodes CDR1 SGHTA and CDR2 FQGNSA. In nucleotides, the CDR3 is TGTGCCAGCAGCTTATCCCGGACAGTACGTGGCTACACCTTC. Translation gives CASSLSRTVRGYTF.

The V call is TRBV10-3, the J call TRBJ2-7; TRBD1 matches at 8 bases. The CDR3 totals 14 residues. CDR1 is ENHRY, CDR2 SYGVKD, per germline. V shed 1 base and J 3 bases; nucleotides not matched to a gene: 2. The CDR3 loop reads CAISEYGTGYEQYF. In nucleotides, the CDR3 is TGTGCCATCAGTGAGTATGGGACAGGCTACGAGCAGTACTTC.

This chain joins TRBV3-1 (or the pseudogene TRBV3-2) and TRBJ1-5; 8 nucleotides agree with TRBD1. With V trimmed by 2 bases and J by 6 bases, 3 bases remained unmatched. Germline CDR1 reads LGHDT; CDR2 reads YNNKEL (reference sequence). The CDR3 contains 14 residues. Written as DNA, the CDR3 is TGTGCCAGCAGCCAACAGACAGGGGCTCAGCCCCAGCATTTT. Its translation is CASSQQTGAQPQHF.

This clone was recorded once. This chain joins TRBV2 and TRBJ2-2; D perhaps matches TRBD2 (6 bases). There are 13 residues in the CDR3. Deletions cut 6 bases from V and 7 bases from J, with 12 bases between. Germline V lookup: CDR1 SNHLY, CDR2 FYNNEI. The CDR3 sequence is CASRGQGGGELFF. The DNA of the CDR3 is TGTGCCAGCAGGGGGCAGGGAGGCGGGGAGCTGTTTTTT.

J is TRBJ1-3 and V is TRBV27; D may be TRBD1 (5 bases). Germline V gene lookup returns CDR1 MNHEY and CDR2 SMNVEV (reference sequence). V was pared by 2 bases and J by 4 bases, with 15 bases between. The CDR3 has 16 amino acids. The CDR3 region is CASSLRYGQGGNTIYF. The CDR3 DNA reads TGTGCCAGCAGTTTAAGATACGGTCAGGGAGGAAACACCATATATTTT.

CDR3 nucleotides: TGTGCCAGCAGTTACCGACTTGATCGGGCGGGAGATTTTAATGAGCAGTTCTTC. This codes for CASSYRLDRAGDFNEQFF. This chain uses TRBV6-2 or TRBV6-3 with TRBJ2-1, with 7 bases lining up with TRBD2. The CDR3 runs 18 residues. Germline CDR1 is MNHEY and CDR2 is SVGEGT. J was trimmed by 7 bases and V by 2 bases; bases with no gene match: 17.

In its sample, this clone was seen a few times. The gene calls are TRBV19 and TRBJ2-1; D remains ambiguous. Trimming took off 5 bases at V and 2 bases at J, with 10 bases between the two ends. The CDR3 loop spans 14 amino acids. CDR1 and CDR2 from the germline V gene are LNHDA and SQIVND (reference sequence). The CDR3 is CASSPGYAYNEQFF. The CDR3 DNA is TGTGCCAGTAGTCCCGGGTATGCCTACAATGAGCAGTTCTTC.

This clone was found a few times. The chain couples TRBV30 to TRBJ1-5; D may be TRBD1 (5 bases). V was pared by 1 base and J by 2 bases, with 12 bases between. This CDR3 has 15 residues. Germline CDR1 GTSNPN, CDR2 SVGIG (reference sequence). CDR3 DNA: TGTGCCTGGAGTGATCAGGGCTGGGGCAATCAGCCCCAGCATTTT. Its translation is CAWSDQGWGNQPQHF. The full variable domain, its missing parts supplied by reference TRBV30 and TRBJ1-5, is SQTIHQWPATLVQPVGSPLSLECTVEGTSNPNLYWYRQAAGRGLQLLFYSVGIGQISSEVPQNLSASRPQDRQFILSSKKLLLSDSGFYLCAWSDQGWGNQPQHFGDGTRLSIL.